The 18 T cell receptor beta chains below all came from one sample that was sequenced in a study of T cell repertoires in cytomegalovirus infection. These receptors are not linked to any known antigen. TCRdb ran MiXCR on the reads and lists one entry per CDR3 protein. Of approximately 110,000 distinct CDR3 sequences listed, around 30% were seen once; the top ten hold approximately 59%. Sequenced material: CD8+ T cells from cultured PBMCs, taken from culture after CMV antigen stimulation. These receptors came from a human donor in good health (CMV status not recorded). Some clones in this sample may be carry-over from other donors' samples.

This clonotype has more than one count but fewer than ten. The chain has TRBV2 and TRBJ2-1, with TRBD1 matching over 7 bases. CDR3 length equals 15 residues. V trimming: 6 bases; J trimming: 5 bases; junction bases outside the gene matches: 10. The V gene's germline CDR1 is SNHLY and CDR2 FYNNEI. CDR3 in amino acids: CASRLTGTPNNEQFF. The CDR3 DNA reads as TGTGCCAGCAGACTGACAGGGACCCCTAACAATGAGCAGTTCTTC.

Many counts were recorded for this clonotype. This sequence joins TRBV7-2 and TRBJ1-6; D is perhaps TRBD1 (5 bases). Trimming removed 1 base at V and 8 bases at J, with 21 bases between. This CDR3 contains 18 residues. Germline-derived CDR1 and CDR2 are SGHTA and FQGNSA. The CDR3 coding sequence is TGTGCCAGCAGCTTAGGTTCCCCGGCAGGGACGAGCGATTCACCCCTCCACTTT. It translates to CASSLGSPAGTSDSPLHF.

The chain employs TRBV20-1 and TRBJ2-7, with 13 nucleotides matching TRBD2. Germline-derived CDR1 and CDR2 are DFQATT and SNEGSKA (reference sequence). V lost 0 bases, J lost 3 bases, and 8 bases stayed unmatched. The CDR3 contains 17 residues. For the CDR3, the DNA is TGCAGTGCTAGAGATGGAACTAGCGGGGGGGCAAACTACGAGCAGTACTTC. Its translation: CSARDGTSGGANYEQYF.

The CDR3 DNA sequence: TGTGCCAGTACGGCCGGGGGGCGAACTGAAGCTTTCTTT. Residues: CASTAGGRTEAFF. V gene TRBV19 combines with J gene TRBJ1-1, with D possibly matching TRBD1 (6 bases). Deletions cut 7 bases from V and 5 bases from J, with 14 bases between. This CDR3 comprises 13 residues. Germline V gene sequence: CDR1 LNHDA, CDR2 SQIVND (reference sequence).

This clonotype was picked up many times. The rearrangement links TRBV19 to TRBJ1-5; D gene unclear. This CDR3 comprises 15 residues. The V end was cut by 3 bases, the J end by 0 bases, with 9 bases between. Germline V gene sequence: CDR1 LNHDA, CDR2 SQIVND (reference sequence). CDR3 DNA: TGTGCCAGTAGTATGTGGGGAGATAGCAATCAGCCCCAGCATTTT. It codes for CASSMWGDSNQPQHF.

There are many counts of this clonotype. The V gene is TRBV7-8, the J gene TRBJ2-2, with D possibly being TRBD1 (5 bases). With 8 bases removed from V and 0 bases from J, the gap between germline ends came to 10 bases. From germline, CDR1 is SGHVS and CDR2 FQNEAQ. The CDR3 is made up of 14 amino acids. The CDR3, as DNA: TGTGCCAGCCTGACAGCTACGAACACCGGGGAGCTGTTTTTT. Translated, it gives CASLTATNTGELFF.

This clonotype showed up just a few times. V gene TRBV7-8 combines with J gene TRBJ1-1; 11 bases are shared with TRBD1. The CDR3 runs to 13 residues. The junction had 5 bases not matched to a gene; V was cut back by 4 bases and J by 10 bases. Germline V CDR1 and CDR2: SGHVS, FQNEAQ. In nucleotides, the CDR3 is TGTGCCAGCAGCTCAGGACAGGGGGCGGGAGCTTTCTTT. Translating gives CASSSGQGAGAFF.

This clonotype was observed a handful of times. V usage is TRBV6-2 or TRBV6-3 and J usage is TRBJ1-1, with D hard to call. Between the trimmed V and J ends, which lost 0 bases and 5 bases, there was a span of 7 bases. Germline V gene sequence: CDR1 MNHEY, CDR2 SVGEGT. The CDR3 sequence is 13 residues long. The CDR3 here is CASSYSGATEAFF. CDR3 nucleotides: TGTGCCAGCAGTTACTCAGGCGCGACTGAAGCTTTCTTT.

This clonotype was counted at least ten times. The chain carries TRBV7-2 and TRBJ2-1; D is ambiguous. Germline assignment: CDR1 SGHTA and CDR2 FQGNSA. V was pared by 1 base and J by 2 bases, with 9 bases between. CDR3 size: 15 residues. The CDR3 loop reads CASSLGPETYNEQFF. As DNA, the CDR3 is TGTGCCAGCAGCTTAGGTCCGGAGACCTACAATGAGCAGTTCTTC.

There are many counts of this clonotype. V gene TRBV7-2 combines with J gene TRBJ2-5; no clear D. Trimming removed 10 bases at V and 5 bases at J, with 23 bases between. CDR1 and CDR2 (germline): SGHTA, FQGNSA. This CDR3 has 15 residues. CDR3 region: CAIQLQESTLETQYF. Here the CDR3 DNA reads TGTGCCATACAGCTCCAAGAAAGTACCTTGGAGACCCAGTACTTC.

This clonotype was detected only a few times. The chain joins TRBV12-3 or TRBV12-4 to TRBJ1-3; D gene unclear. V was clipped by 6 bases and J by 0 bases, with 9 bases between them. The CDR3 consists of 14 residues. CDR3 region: CASSDSGSGNTIYF. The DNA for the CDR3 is TGTGCCAGCAGCGACTCTGGCTCTGGAAACACCATATATTTT.

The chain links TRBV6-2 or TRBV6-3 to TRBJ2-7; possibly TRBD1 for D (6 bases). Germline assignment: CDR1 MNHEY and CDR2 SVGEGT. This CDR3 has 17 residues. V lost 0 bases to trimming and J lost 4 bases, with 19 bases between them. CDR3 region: CASSYSIITGSIYEQYF. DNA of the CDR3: TGTGCCAGCAGTTACTCGATCATAACAGGGTCCATTTACGAGCAGTACTTC.

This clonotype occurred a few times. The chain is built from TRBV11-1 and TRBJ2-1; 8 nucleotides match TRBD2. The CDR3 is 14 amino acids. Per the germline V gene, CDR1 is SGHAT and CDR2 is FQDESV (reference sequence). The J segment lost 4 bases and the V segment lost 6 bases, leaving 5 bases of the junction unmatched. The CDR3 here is CASSLGGEYNEQFF. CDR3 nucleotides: TGTGCCAGCAGTCTCGGGGGGGAGTACAATGAGCAGTTCTTC.

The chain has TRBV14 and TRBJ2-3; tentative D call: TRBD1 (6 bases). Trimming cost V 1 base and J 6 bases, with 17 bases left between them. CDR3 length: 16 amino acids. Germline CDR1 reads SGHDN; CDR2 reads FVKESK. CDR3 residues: CASSQARTGNSDTQYF. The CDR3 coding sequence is TGTGCCAGCAGCCAAGCTCGAACAGGGAATTCGGATACGCAGTATTTT.

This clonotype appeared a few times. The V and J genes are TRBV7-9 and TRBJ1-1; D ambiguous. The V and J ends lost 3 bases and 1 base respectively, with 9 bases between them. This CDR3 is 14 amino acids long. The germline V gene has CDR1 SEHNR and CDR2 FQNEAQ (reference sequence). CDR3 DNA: TGTGCCAGCAGCTTCGTCGACAAGAACACTGAAGCTTTCTTT. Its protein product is CASSFVDKNTEAFF.

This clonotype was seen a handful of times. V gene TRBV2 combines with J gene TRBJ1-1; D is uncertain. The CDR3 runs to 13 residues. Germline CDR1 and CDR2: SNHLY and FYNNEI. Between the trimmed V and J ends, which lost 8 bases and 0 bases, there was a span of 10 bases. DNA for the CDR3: TGTGCCAGCCGACCTAGCATGAACACTGAAGCTTTCTTT. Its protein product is CASRPSMNTEAFF.

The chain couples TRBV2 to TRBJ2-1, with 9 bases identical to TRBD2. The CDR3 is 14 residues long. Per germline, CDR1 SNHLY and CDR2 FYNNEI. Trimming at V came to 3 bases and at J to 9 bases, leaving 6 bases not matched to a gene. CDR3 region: CASSDQRGVREQFF. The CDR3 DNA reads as TGTGCCAGCAGTGACCAGCGGGGGGTACGTGAGCAGTTCTTC.

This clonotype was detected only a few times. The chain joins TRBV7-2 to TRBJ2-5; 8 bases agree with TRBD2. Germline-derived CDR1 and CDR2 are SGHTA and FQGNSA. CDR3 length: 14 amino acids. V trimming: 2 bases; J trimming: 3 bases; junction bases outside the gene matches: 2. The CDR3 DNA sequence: TGTGCCAGCAGCTTATTAGCGGGGAAAGAGACCCAGTACTTC. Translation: CASSLLAGKETQYF.